The following is a T cell receptor (beta chain) sequence with its context. The CDR3 runs 13 residues. Germline V gene sequence: CDR1 ENHRY, CDR2 SYGVKD. The V segment lost 5 bases and the J segment 6 bases; nucleotides outside the gene matches: 6. Researchers ran the PCR with 60 Vbeta and 13 Jbeta primers. Generated by immunoSEQ multiplex PCR, the TCRdb table keeps only in-frame clones and is missing some. The listing records approximately 150,000 clones. The entry originates in a study of cytomegalovirus exposure and HLA in healthy donors. The source of this sequence is a woman aged 18-30 years in good health and CMV-seronegative. The chain carries TRBV10-3 and TRBJ2-5; TRBD2 matches at 7 bases. Sample: PBMCs. The CDR3 DNA is TGTGCCATCAGTTTGGGGGGGAGTAAGACCCAGTACTTC. This translates into CAISLGGSKTQYF.